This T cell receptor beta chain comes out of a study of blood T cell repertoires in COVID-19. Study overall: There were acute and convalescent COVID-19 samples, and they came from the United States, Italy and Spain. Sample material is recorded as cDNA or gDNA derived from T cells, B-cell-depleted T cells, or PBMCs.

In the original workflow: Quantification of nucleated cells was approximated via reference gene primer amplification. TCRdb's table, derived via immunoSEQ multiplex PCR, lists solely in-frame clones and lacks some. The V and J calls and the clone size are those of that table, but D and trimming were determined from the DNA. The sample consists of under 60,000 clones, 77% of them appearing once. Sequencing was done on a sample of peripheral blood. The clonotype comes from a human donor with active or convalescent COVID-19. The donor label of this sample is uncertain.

The CDR3 loop is CASSLAGFQPQHF. CDR3 nucleotides: TGTGCCAGCAGTTTAGCAGGGTTCCAGCCCCAGCATTTT. The V gene is TRBV27, the J gene TRBJ1-5; D possibly corresponds to TRBD1 (5 bases). The CDR3 length is 13 residues. Germline V lookup: CDR1 MNHEY, CDR2 SMNVEV (reference sequence). With 2 bases removed from V and 7 bases from J, the gap between germline ends came to 9 bases.